Listed below are T cell receptor beta chains from one sample, sequenced in a study of T cells after yellow fever vaccination. TCRdb ran MiXCR on the 5' RACE reads and lists one entry per CDR3 protein. The sample contains 120,000 or so distinct CDR3 sequences, almost 9% of which appear only once. The sequences come from CD8+ T cells sorted from PBMCs, collected on the day of the yellow fever booster vaccination. The origin of the receptors is a young man who received the YFV17D yellow fever vaccine. Both conserved end residues are part of each CDR3. The D gene is left open where the match is weak. Size is omitted from some rows. Given values are once, few, many or a class for expanded clones.

TRBV4-1	NA	TRBJ1-3	NA	TGCGCCAGCAGCCGGTCCCAGGGACCTGGAAACACCATATATTTT	CASSRSQGPGNTIYF
TRBV7-9	many	TRBJ2-5	TRBD2	TGTGCCAGCAGCCTCTTCAGTGGGACTAACCAAGAGACCCAGTACTTC	CASSLFSGTNQETQYF
TRBV5-1	few	TRBJ2-5	NA	TGCGCCAGCAGCTTGGTCGACGGCCCCGGAGAGACCCAGTACTTC	CASSLVDGPGETQYF
TRBV3-1	NA	TRBJ2-1	NA	TGTGCCAGCAGCATACGACCTTGGTCGGGCGATGAGCAGTTCTTC	CASSIRPWSGDEQFF
TRBV4-3	many	TRBJ2-1	NA	TGCGCCAGCAGCCAAGATCCAGGGAGTGGTGAGCAGTTCTTC	CASSQDPGSGEQFF
TRBV12-3/TRBV12-4	few	TRBJ2-1	TRBD2	TGTGCCAGCTCGCCCGCGGGGGATGAGCAGTTCTTC	CASSPAGDEQFF
TRBV6-5	NA	TRBJ1-2	NA	TGTGCCAGCAGTTACTCTGCAGACGGGGATGGCTACACCTTC	CASSYSADGDGYTF
TRBV4-3	many	TRBJ1-5	NA	TGCGCCAGCAGCCAAGACCGGTATAGCAATCAGCCCCAGCATTTT	CASSQDRYSNQPQHF
TRBV5-1	many	TRBJ2-1	TRBD1	TGCGCCAGCAGCTCGGGACAGGGGGCCTACAATGAGCAGTTCTTC	CASSSGQGAYNEQFF
TRBV5-4	NA	TRBJ2-2	NA	TGTGCCAGCAGCTTGGAAGGTTTAGCCGGGGAGCTGTTTTTT	CASSLEGLAGELFF
TRBV6-6	many	TRBJ2-7	TRBD1	TGTGCCAGCAGTATCCAGGGGGCAGTCTACGAGCAGTACTTC	CASSIQGAVYEQYF
TRBV3-1	few	TRBJ1-5	NA	TGTGCCAGCAGCCATTCCGGGGGGCACCAGCCCCAGCATTTT	CASSHSGGHQPQHF